These 16 T cell receptor beta chains share one sample of origin, sequenced in a study of blood T cell repertoires in COVID-19. The table came from immunoSEQ multiplex PCR; TCRdb's copy has only in-frame clones and leaves some out. Of roughly 200,000 clones in the sample, 86% were seen once. Sequences were obtained from PBMCs or T cells enriched from blood (not recorded which). The receptor set was obtained from a woman aged 40 to 50 in a cohort exposed to, infected with or recovered from COVID-19 (not recorded which).

The chain links TRBV27 to TRBJ1-2, with TRBD1 matching 8 bases. Trimming took 7 bases from V and 4 from J; bases not matched to a gene: 8. Germline loops: CDR1 MNHEY, CDR2 SMNVEV (reference sequence). CDR3 length: 14 residues. In DNA, the CDR3 is TGTGCCAGCACGAATCCAGGGGGCGGCTATGGCTACACCTTC. The encoded protein is CASTNPGGGYGYTF.

The V and J genes are TRBV11-2 and TRBJ1-3; maybe TRBD1 (6 bases). In germline, CDR1 is SGHAT, CDR2 FQNNGV. The CDR3 has 15 residues. V was pared by 5 bases and J by 0 bases, with 11 bases between. For the CDR3, the DNA is TGTGCCAGCAGCCCCGACAGGATCTCTGGAAACACCATATATTTT. This encodes CASSPDRISGNTIYF. Together with reference TRBV11-2 and TRBJ1-3, the CDR3 gives the full variable domain: EAGVAQSPRYKIIEKRQSVAFWCNPISGHATLYWYQQILGQGPKLLIQFQNNGVVDDSQLPKDRFSAERLKGVDSTLKIQPAKLEDSAVYLCASSPDRISGNTIYFGEGSWLTVV.

V and J are TRBV14 and TRBJ2-1, with TRBD2 matching 7 bases. The CDR3 consists of 13 residues. V was pared by 6 bases and J by 7 bases, with 6 bases of the junction left unmatched. Germline-derived CDR1 and CDR2 are SGHDN and FVKESK. The CDR3 nucleotides read TGTGCCAGCAGTGGGAGGGTATGGAATGAGCAGTTCTTC. The encoded protein is CASSGRVWNEQFF.

This chain uses TRBV5-1 with TRBJ1-1; no definite D call. V lost 0 bases and J lost 7, with 10 bases in between. Germline V gene data show CDR1 as SGHRS and CDR2 as YFSETQ. The CDR3 is made up of 13 amino acids. CDR3 in DNA: TGCGCCAGCAGCTTGGTAACAGACTATGAAGCTTTCTTT. It specifies CASSLVTDYEAFF.

The V gene is TRBV4-1, the J gene TRBJ2-7; D is possibly TRBD1 (6 bases). The CDR3 is 15 amino acids. Germline loops: CDR1 MGHRA, CDR2 YSYEKL. Trimming took off 3 bases at V and 0 bases at J, with 12 bases between the two ends. The CDR3 protein is CASSQIQGSSYEQYF. The CDR3, as DNA: TGCGCCAGCAGCCAGATACAGGGAAGCTCCTACGAGCAGTACTTC.

The rearrangement links TRBV27 to TRBJ1-2, with 11 bases fitting TRBD1. The CDR3 runs to 14 residues. J was trimmed by 8 bases and V by 6 bases; bases with no gene match: 8. Looked up from germline, CDR1 is MNHEY and CDR2 is SMNVEV (reference sequence). The CDR3 DNA reads TGTGCCAGCAGCCGGACAGGGGGCTCAATCGGCTACACCTTC. This sequence encodes CASSRTGGSIGYTF.

The CDR3 is CASSIDTRGTGELFF. For the CDR3, the DNA is TGTGCCAGTAGTATAGACACCCGGGGAACCGGGGAGCTGTTTTTT. V usage is TRBV19 and J usage is TRBJ2-2, with D tentatively TRBD2 (5 bases). The CDR3 runs 15 residues. Germline values: CDR1 LNHDA, CDR2 SQIVND (reference sequence). V dropped 0 bases and J dropped 5 bases, with 10 bases sitting between them.

This sequence joins TRBV5-1 and TRBJ1-1, with a possible D match to TRBD1 (5 bases). The CDR3 length is 13 residues. The germline gives CDR1 SGHRS, CDR2 YFSETQ. Trimming left V 4 bases short and J 5 bases short, with 12 bases between. The CDR3 DNA follows: TGCGCCAGCAGCAGAGACAGTTTAACTGAAGCTTTCTTT. Protein product: CASSRDSLTEAFF.

The genes are TRBV27 and TRBJ1-5; tentatively, D is TRBD1 (6 bases). Trimming pared 5 bases from V and 1 base from J, leaving 15 bases between. Germline V gene sequence: CDR1 MNHEY, CDR2 SMNVEV (reference sequence). The CDR3 spans 16 residues. CDR3 residues: CASSPLRGGSNQPQHF. CDR3 in DNA: TGTGCCAGCAGTCCACTGAGGGGGGGAAGCAATCAGCCCCAGCATTTT.

The V and J genes are TRBV16 and TRBJ1-2, with D uncertain. V was shortened by 4 bases and J by 2 bases, with 14 bases between the two germline ends. The CDR3 runs 15 residues. Germline V gives CDR1 KGHSY, CDR2 FQNENV. CDR3 loop: CASSLREGMNYGYTF. The DNA of the CDR3 is TGTGCCAGCAGCCTTAGGGAGGGTATGAACTATGGCTACACCTTC.

This sequence joins TRBV13 and TRBJ1-1, with a weak D call TRBD1 (5 bases). The CDR3 consists of 13 residues. The V gene lost 5 bases and the J gene lost 7 bases, with 14 bases spanning the gap. The germline V gene encodes CDR1 PRHDT and CDR2 FYEKMQ (reference sequence). CDR3 region: CASSAGLTGEAFF. The CDR3 nucleotides read TGTGCCAGCAGCGCCGGATTAACAGGTGAAGCTTTCTTT. Supplemented by reference TRBV13 and TRBJ1-1, the full variable domain reads AAGVIQSPRHLIKEKRETATLKCYPIPRHDTVYWYQQGPGQDPQFLISFYEKMQSDKGSIPDRFSAQQFSDYHSELNMSSLELGDSALYFCASSAGLTGEAFFGQGTRLTVV.

This clone turned up a few times. This chain uses TRBV5-5 with TRBJ1-2, with 7 bases aligning to TRBD1. The CDR3 has 15 residues. CDR1 is SGHKS, CDR2 YYEKEE, per germline (reference sequence). J lost 4 bases, V lost 3 bases, and 9 bases had no gene match. The CDR3 nucleotides are TGTGCCAGCAGCTCCGGGACAGAGAGTACCTATGGCTACACCTTC. This translates into CASSSGTESTYGYTF.

The rearrangement links TRBV24-1 to TRBJ2-1; TRBD1 matches at 8 bases. This CDR3 contains 15 residues. CDR1 is KGHDR, CDR2 SFDVKD, per germline. After removal of 0 bases from V and 10 bases from J, the junction contained 7 bases not matched to a gene. CDR3 sequence: CATSDLHPDREEQFF. For the CDR3, the DNA is TGTGCCACCAGTGATTTGCACCCGGACAGGGAAGAGCAGTTCTTC.

The chain employs TRBV10-3 and TRBJ1-2; a possible D gene is TRBD1 (6 bases). The CDR3 sequence is 13 residues long. The V end lost 7 bases, the J end lost 2 bases, and 11 bases lay between the germline ends. Per germline, CDR1 ENHRY and CDR2 SYGVKD. CDR3 sequence reads: CAINADSNYGYTF. The CDR3 region has the DNA TGTGCCATCAACGCGGACAGCAACTATGGCTACACCTTC.

A few counts support this clone. The chain recombines TRBV28 with TRBJ2-7; the match to TRBD1 covers 8 bases. Germline CDR1 and CDR2: MDHEN and SYDVKM. The CDR3 extends over 15 amino acids. J lost 7 bases, V lost 1 base, and 9 bases had no gene match. The CDR3 reads CASSLSAQGVVEQYF. CDR3 bases: TGTGCCAGCAGTTTATCGGCACAGGGGGTCGTAGAGCAGTACTTC.

The chain employs TRBV7-8 and TRBJ1-1; 8 bases fit TRBD1. The CDR3 sequence is 15 residues long. Germline CDR1 SGHVS, CDR2 FQNEAQ. V was clipped by 5 bases and J by 1 base; unmatched bases: 6. The CDR3 coding sequence is TGTGCCAGCAGCCCACTCACAGGGGGGAACACTGAAGCTTTCTTT. It encodes CASSPLTGGNTEAFF. The variable domain in full, completed from reference TRBV7-8 and TRBJ1-1, reads GAGVSQSPRYKVAKRGQDVALRCDPISGHVSLFWYQQALGQGPEFLTYFQNEAQLDKSGLPSDRFFAERPEGSVSTLKIQRTQQEDSAVYLCASSPLTGGNTEAFFGQGTRLTVV.